This TCR beta chain was sequenced during a study of T cells in localized non-small cell lung cancer. Whole-study results and caveats: Uninvolved adjacent lung showed peak T cell clonality, exceeding tumor. Adjacent lung held a median around 60 of the top 100 tumor clones.

Details on this clone: Antigen unknown.

J lost 7 bases, V lost 6 bases, and 4 bases had no gene match. Germline V gene sequence: CDR1 LNHDA, CDR2 SQIVND (reference sequence). The length of the CDR3 is 14 residues. Profiling relied on immunoSEQ multiplex PCR, and the TCRdb table lists in-frame clones only, not all of them. The sample includes around 6,000 clones, approximately 86% of them seen just once. Sequenced here: peripheral blood, sampled before any cancer treatment. The receptor was isolated from an older male donor with stage I lung adenocarcinoma. This chain uses TRBV19 with TRBJ2-1, with 12 bases identical to TRBD2. CDR3 amino acids: CASRILAGGNEQFF. The CDR3 nucleotides are TGTGCCAGTAGGATACTAGCGGGGGGTAATGAGCAGTTCTTC.